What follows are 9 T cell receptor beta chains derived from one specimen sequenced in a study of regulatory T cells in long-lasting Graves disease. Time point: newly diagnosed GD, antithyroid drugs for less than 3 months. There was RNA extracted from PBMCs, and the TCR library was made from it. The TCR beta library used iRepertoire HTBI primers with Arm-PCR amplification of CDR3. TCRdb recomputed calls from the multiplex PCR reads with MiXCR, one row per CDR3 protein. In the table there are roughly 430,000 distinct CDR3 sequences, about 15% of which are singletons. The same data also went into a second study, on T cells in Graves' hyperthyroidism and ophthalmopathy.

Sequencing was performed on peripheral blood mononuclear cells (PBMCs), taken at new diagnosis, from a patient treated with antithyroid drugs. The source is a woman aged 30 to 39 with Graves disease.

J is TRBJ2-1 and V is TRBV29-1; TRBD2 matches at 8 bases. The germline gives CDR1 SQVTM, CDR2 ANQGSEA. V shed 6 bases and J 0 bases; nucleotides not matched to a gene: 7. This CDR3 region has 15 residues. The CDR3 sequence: CSVGLSGSSYNEQFF. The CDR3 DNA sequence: TGCAGCGTGGGGTTGAGCGGGAGCTCCTACAATGAGCAGTTCTTC.

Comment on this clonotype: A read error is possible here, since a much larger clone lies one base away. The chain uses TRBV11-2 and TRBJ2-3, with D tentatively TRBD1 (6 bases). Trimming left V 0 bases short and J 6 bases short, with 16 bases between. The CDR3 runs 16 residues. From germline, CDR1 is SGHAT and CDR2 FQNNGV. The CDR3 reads CASSLDTPTGRDTQYF. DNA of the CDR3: TGTGCCAGCAGCTTAGATACCCCGACAGGCAGGGATACGCAGTATTTT.

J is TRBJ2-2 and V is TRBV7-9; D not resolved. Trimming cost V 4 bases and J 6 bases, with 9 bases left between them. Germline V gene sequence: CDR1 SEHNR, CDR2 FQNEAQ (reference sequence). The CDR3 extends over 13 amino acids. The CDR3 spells CASSSYTAGELFF. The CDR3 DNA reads TGTGCCAGCAGCTCCTATACAGCCGGGGAGCTGTTTTTT. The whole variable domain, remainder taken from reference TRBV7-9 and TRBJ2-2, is DTGVSQNPRHKITKRGQNVTFRCDPISEHNRLYWYRQTLGQGPEFLTYFQNEAQLEKSRLLSDRFSAERPKGSFSTLEIQRTEQGDSAMYLCASSSYTAGELFFGEGSRLTVL.

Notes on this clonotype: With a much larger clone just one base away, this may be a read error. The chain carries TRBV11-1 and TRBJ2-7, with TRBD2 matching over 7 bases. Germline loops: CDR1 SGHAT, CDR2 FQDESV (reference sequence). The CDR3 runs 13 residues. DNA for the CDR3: TGTGCCCGCAGTTACGCTAGCGGCCTGGAGCAGTACTTC. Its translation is CARSYASGLEQYF.

CDR3 sequence (DNA): TGTGCCAGCAACCAGCCCGGGTTCGCGTTAGTGGCGGGAGGGCCTGAAGAGACCCAGTACTTC. Protein product: CASNQPGFALVAGGPEETQYF. The gene calls are TRBV3-1 and TRBJ2-5; TRBD2 matches at 9 bases. CDR3 length equals 21 residues. Germline CDR1 LGHDT, CDR2 YNNKEL (reference sequence). The ends lost 7 bases at V and 3 bases at J; junction bases unmatched: 27.

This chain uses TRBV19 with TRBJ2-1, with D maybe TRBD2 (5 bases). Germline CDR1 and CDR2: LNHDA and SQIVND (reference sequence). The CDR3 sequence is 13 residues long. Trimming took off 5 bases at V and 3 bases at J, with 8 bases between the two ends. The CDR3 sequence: CASSPDFYNEQFF. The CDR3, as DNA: TGTGCCAGTAGTCCGGACTTCTACAATGAGCAGTTCTTC.

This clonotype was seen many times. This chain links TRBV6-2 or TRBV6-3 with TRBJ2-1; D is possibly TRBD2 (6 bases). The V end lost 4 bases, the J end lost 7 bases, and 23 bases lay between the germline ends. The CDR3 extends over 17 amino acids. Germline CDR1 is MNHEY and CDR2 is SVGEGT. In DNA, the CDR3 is TGTGCCAGCAGTTTCTACATCCGAGGAAGCGGAGGGAATGAGCAGTTCTTC. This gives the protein CASSFYIRGSGGNEQFF.

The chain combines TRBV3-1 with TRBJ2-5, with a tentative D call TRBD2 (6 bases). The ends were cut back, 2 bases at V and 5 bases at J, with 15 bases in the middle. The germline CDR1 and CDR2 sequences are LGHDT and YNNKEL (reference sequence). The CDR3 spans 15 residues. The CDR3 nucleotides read TGTGCCAGCAGCCAAACGGGACTCGCGAGGGAGACCCAGTACTTC. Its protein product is CASSQTGLARETQYF.

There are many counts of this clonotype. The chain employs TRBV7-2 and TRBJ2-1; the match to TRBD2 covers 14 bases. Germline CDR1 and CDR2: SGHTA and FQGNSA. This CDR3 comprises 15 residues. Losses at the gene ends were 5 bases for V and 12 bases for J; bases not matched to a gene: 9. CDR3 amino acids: CASSPQGLAGESQFF. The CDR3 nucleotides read TGTGCCAGCAGCCCACAGGGACTAGCGGGAGAGTCGCAGTTCTTC.